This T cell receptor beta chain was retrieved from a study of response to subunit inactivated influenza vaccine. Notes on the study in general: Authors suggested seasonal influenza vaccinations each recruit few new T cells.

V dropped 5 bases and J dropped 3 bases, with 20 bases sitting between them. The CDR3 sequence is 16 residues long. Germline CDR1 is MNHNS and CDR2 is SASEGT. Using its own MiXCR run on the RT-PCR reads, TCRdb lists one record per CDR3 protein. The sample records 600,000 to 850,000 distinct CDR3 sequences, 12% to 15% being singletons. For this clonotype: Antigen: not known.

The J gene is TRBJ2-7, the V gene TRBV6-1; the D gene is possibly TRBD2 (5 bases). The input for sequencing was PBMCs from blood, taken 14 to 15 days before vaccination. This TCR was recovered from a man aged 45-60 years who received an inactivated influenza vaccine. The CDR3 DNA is TGTGCCAGCAGTACCCCCTTTCTAGCTCCCGTCTACGAGCAGTACTTC. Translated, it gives CASSTPFLAPVYEQYF.